At least ten counts were recorded for the clone carrying this T cell receptor (beta chain). Its antigen is not identified. A single record per CDR3 protein comes from TCRdb applying MiXCR to the reads. This sample yields roughly 720,000 distinct CDR3 sequences, of which roughly 35% are seen a single time; 2.8% belongs to the top ten. These data originate in a study of T cell repertoires in cytomegalovirus infection. At the level of the study: The public TCR beta signatures pointed to both CMV infection and matching HLA type. Whole-study findings and limits: There were HLA-C-restricted CMV-specific TCR beta clonotypes dominating the ex vivo response.

The germline V gene encodes CDR1 SGHVS and CDR2 FQNEAQ. V dropped 5 bases and J dropped 5; count of bases not matched to a gene: 4. The CDR3 is 15 amino acids. Source material: PBMCs. The chain is built from TRBV7-8 and TRBJ2-1, with 12 bases matching TRBD2. The origin of this receptor is a human donor in good health (CMV status not recorded). Some clones in this sample may be carry-over from other donors' samples. CDR3 sequence: CASSVRLAGDNEQFF. DNA for the CDR3: TGTGCCAGCAGCGTAAGACTAGCGGGGGACAATGAGCAGTTCTTC.